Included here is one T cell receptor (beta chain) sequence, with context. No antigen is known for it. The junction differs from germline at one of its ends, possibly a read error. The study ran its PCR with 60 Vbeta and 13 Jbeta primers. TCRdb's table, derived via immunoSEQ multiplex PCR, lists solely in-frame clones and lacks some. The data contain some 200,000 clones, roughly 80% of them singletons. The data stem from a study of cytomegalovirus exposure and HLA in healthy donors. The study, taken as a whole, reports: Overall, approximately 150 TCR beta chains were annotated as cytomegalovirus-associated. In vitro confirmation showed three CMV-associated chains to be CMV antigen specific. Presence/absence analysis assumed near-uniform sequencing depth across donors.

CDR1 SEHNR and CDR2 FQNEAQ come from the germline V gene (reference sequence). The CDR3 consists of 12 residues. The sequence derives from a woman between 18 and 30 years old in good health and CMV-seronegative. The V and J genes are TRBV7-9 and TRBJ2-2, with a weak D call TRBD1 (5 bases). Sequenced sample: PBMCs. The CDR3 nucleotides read TGTGTCAGCGACAGGAACACCGGGGAGCTGTTTTTT. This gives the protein CVSDRNTGELFF.